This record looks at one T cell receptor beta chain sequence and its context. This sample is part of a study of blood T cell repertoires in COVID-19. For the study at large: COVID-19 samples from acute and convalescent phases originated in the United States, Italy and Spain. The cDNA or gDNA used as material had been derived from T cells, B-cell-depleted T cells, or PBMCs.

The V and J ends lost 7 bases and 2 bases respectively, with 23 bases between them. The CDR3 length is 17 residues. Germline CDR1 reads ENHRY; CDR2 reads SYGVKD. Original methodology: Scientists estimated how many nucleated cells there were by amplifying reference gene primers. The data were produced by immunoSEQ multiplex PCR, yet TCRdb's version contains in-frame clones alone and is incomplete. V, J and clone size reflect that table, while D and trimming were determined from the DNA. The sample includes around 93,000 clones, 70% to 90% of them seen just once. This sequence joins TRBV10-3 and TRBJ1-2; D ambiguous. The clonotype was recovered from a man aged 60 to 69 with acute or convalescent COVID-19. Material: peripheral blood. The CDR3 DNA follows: TGTGCCATCAACCCTACACTCTCTGGAGGTGGAAACTATGGCTACACCTTC. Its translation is CAINPTLSGGGNYGYTF.